The 11 T cell receptor beta chains listed next were all sequenced from one sample in a study of regulatory T cells in long-lasting Graves disease. Time point: newly diagnosed GD, antithyroid drugs for less than 3 months. Extracted RNA from PBMCs served as the source of the TCR library. Combining iRepertoire HTBI primers with Arm-PCR of CDR3 regions, the authors built TCR beta libraries. Using its own MiXCR run on the multiplex PCR reads, TCRdb lists one record per CDR3 protein. The profile shows some 340,000 distinct CDR3 sequences, 10% to 15% of them singletons. The sample also formed part of further work on T cells in Graves' hyperthyroidism and ophthalmopathy.

The sample in question was peripheral blood mononuclear cells (PBMCs), obtained at new diagnosis, from a patient treated with antithyroid drugs. These receptors came from a woman aged 18-29 years with Graves disease.

This clonotype has ten or more counts. The chain joins TRBV20-1 to TRBJ1-5; a possible D gene is TRBD1 (6 bases). CDR3 size: 14 residues. V was cut by 6 bases and J by 0 bases, with 12 bases left in between. CDR1 and CDR2 (germline): DFQATT, SNEGSKA (reference sequence). CDR3 protein: CSATTGYSNQPQHF. The DNA for the CDR3 is TGCAGTGCAACGACAGGATATAGCAATCAGCCCCAGCATTTT.

The chain uses TRBV6-2 or TRBV6-3 and TRBJ1-2, with D uncertain. This CDR3 has 15 amino acids. V was shortened by 5 bases and J by 2 bases, with 15 bases between the two germline ends. CDR1 is MNHEY and CDR2 is SVGEGT in the germline V gene. Here the CDR3 DNA reads TGTGCCAGCAGTGACCGCGCGGACGGAAACTATGGCTACACCTTC. It translates to CASSDRADGNYGYTF.

This clonotype was seen repeatedly, ten times or more. This chain joins TRBV6-1 and TRBJ1-2; 7 nucleotides line up with TRBD1. Germline V gene data show CDR1 as MNHNS and CDR2 as SASEGT. The J segment lost 1 base and the V segment lost 6 bases, leaving 11 bases of the junction unmatched. The CDR3 loop spans 16 amino acids. In DNA, the CDR3 is TGTGCCAGCAGAACCCCCGGGACAGCGAATAACTATGGCTACACCTTC. This encodes CASRTPGTANNYGYTF.

Remarks on this clonotype: This likely traces to a read error, being one base from a far larger clone. This chain uses TRBV7-2 with TRBJ2-1; D may be TRBD1 (6 bases). This CDR3 contains 13 residues. CDR1 is SGHTA, CDR2 FQGNSA, per germline. The CDR3 bases are TGTGCCAGCAGCCTACAGGGTTACAATGAGCAGCTCTTC. Protein product: CASSLQGYNEQLF.

This clonotype has a count of ten or more. CDR3 amino acids: CAIRTQRTGELFF. The CDR3 DNA reads as TGTGCCATCCGGACTCAACGCACCGGGGAGCTGTTTTTT. The rearrangement joins TRBV7-6 to TRBJ2-2; the D gene is possibly TRBD2 (5 bases). The V end lost 10 bases, the J end lost 4 bases, and 13 bases lay between the germline ends. CDR1 and CDR2 (germline): SGHVS, FNYEAQ. This CDR3 is 13 amino acids long.

This clonotype was recorded many times. The chain links TRBV7-9 to TRBJ1-2, with TRBD1 as a possible D gene (5 bases). CDR1 is SEHNR, CDR2 FQNEAQ, per germline (reference sequence). This CDR3 spans 13 amino acids. Trimming left V 5 bases short and J 5 bases short, with 12 bases between. The CDR3 region has the DNA TGTGCCAGCAGCGTCGGGACGAAATATGGCTACACCTTC. It codes for CASSVGTKYGYTF.

This clonotype has a single count. A read error is possible here, since a much larger clone lies one base away. The chain employs TRBV19 and TRBJ2-2; 8 nucleotides line up with TRBD1. The CDR3 has 15 residues. The V segment lost 5 bases and the J segment 4 bases; nucleotides outside the gene matches: 6. Germline-derived CDR1 and CDR2 are LNHDA and SQIVND (reference sequence). DNA for the CDR3: TGTGCCAGTAGTGTCGTGACAGGGGCCACCGGGGAGCTGTTTTTT. Translating it yields CASSVVTGATGELFF.

This clonotype was seen many times. The V gene is TRBV28, the J gene TRBJ2-7; either TRBD1 or TRBD2 may fit D (5 bases each). The CDR3 consists of 13 residues. The germline V gene has CDR1 MDHEN and CDR2 SYDVKM. V lost 7 bases and J lost 6, with 16 bases in between. The CDR3 loop reads CASKPSWGTEQYF. The CDR3 nucleotides read TGTGCCAGCAAACCCTCTTGGGGGACCGAGCAGTACTTC.

For this clonotype: A much larger clonotype is one base distant, so this may be a read error. The V call is TRBV11-2, the J call TRBJ2-5; D possibly corresponds to TRBD2 (6 bases). Gene TRBJ2-1 matches the end of the DNA better, so the J call may be wrong. The CDR3 is 16 residues long. CDR1 is SGHAT and CDR2 is FQNNGV in the germline V gene. The CDR3 DNA is TGTGCCAGCAGCTTCCCTTGGACTAACGGGAACAATGAGCAGTTCTTC. It specifies CASSFPWTNGNNEQFF.

This clonotype was counted many times. The V and J genes are TRBV28 and TRBJ2-3; 9 positions agree with TRBD2. V gave up 5 bases and J gave up 3 bases; unmatched junction bases: 6. Germline CDR1 MDHEN, CDR2 SYDVKM. There are 15 residues in the CDR3. The CDR3 protein is CASSLSGRGTDTQYF. The DNA of the CDR3 is TGTGCCAGCAGTCTTAGCGGGAGAGGGACAGATACGCAGTATTTT. The whole variable domain, filled in from reference TRBV28 and TRBJ2-3, reads DVKVTQSSRYLVKRTGEKVFLECVQDMDHENMFWYRQDPGLGLRLIYFSYDVKMKEKGDIPEGYSVSREKKERFSLILESASTNQTSMYLCASSLSGRGTDTQYFGPGTRLTVL.

This clonotype was recorded many times. The gene calls are TRBV11-2 and TRBJ2-7, with 9 positions matching TRBD1. The CDR3 length is 14 residues. CDR1 is SGHAT and CDR2 is FQNNGV in the germline V gene. The V segment lost 7 bases and the J segment 2 bases; nucleotides outside the gene matches: 6. The CDR3 protein is CASKFRQGAYEQYF. Here the CDR3 DNA reads TGTGCCAGCAAATTCCGACAGGGGGCCTACGAGCAGTACTTC.